This T cell receptor beta chain was found in a study of human T cells and chemical hapten exposure. This clonotype was picked up many times. Regarding time point: pre-sensitization, week 0. Treatment indicated: therapeutic diphenylcyclopropenone sensitization with weekly scalp DPC. The CDR3 has 16 residues. Trimming took 1 base from V and 9 from J; bases not matched to a gene: 9. Germline-derived CDR1 and CDR2 are LGHNT and FRNRAP. TCRdb ran MiXCR on the RACE reads and lists one entry per CDR3 protein. The sample carries fewer than 70,000 distinct CDR3 sequences, around 7% recorded once. This sequence joins TRBV12-5 and TRBJ1-6; 7 bases agree with TRBD1. The source material was whole blood, sampled in connection with sensitization to the hapten diphenylcyclopropenone (DPC). The TCR originated in a woman aged 25 to 39 with alopecia areata. Some clones in this sample may be carry-over from other donors' samples. The CDR3 protein is CASGLGASYRGSPLHF. The CDR3 coding sequence is TGTGCTAGTGGTTTGGGCGCAAGCTACAGGGGTTCACCCCTCCACTTT.